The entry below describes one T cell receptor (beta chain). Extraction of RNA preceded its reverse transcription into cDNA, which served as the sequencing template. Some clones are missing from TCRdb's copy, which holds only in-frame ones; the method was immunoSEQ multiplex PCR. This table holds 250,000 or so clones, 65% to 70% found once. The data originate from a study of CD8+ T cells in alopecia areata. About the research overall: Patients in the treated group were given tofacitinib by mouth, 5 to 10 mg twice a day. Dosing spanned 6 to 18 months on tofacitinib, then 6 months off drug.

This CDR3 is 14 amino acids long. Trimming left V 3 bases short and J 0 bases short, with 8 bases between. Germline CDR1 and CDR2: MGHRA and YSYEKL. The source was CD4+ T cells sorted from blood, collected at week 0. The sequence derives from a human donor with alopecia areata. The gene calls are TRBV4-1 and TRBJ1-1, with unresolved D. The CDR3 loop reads CASSHMPLNTEAFF. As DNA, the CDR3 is TGCGCCAGCAGCCATATGCCCCTGAACACTGAAGCTTTCTTT.